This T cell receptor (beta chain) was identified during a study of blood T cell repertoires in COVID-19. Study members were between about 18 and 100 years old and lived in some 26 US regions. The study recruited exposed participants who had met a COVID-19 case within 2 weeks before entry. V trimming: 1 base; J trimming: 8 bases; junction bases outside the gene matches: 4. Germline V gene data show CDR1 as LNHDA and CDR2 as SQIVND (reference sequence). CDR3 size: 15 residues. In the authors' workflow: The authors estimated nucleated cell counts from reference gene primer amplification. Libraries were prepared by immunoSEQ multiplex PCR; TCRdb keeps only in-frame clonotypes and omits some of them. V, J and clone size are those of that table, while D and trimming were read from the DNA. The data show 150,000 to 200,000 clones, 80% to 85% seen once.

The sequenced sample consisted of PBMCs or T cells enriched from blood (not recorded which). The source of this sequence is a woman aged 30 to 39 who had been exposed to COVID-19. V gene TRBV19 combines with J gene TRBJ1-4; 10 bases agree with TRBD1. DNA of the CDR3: TGTGCCAGTAGTATAGGAGGGACAGGGGCCGAAAAACTGTTTTTT. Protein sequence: CASSIGGTGAEKLFF. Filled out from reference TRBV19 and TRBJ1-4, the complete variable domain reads DGGITQSPKYLFRKEGQNVTLSCEQNLNHDAMYWYRQDPGQGLRLIYYSQIVNDFQKGDIAEGYSVSREKKESFPLTVTSAQKNPTAFYLCASSIGGTGAEKLFFGSGTQLSVL.